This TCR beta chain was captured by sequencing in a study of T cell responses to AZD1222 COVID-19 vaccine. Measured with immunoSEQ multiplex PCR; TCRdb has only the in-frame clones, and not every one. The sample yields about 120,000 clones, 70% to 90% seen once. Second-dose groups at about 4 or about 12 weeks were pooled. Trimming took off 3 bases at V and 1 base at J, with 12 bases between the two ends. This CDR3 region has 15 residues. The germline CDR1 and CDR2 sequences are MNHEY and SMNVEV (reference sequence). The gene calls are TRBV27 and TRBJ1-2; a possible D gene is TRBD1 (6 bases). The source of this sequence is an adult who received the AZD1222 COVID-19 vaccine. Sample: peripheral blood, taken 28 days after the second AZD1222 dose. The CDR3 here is CASSLGTHINYGYTF. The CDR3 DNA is TGTGCCAGCAGTTTGGGGACACACATTAACTATGGCTACACCTTC.